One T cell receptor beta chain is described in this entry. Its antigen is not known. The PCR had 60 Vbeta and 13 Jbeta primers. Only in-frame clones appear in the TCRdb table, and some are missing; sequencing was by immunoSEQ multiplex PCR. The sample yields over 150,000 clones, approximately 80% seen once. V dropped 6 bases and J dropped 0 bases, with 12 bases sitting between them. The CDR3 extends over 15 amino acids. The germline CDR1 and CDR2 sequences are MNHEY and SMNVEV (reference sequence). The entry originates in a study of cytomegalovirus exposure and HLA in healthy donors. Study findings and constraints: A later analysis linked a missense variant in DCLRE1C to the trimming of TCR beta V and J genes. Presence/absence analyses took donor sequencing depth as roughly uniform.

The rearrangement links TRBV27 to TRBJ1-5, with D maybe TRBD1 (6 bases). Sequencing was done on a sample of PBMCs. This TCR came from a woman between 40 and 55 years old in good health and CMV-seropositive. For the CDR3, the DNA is TGTGCCAGCAGCGAGGGGGTCTATAGCAATCAGCCCCAGCATTTT. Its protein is CASSEGVYSNQPQHF.